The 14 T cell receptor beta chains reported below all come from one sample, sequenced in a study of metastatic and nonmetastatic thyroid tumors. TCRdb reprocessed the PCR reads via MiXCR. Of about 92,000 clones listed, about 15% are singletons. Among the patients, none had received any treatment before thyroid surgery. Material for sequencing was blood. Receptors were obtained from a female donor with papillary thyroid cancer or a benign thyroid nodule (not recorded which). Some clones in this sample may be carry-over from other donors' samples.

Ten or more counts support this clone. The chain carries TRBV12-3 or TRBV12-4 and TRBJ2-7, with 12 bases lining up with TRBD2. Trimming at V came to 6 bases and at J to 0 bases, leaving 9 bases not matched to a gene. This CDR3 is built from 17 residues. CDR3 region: CASREGGLAGSSYEQYF. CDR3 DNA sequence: TGTGCCAGCAGGGAAGGGGGACTAGCGGGCAGCTCCTACGAGCAGTACTTC.

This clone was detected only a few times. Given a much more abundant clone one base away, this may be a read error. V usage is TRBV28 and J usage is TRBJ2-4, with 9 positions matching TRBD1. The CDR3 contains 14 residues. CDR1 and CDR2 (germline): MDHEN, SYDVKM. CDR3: CASSGHRGPDIHYF. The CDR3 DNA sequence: TGTGCCAGCAGTGGCCACAGGGGGCCGGACATTCATTACTTC.

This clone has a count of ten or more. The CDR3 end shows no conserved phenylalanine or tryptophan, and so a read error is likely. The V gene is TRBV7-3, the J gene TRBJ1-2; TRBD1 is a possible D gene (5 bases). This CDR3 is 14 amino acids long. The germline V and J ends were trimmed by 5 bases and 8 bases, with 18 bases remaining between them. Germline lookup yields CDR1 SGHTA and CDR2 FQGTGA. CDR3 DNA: TGTGCCAGCAGCCTAGGGGCGGCCCCGGGGGGCTACACCCTC. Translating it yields CASSLGAAPGGYTL.

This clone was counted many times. CDR3 bases: TGTGCCAGCGGCCAACAGGGAGGCGACACTGAAGCTTTCTTT. Its protein is CASGQQGGDTEAFF. The V gene is TRBV6-1, the J gene TRBJ1-1; D might be TRBD1 (6 bases). This CDR3 has 14 residues. Germline CDR1 is MNHNS and CDR2 is SASEGT. With 8 bases removed from V and 3 bases from J, the gap between germline ends came to 16 bases.

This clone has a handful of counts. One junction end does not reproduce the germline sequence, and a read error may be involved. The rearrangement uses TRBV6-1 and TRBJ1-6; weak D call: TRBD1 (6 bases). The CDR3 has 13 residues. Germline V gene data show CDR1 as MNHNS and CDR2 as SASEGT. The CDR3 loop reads CSSSERDIRPLHF. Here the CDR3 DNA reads TGTTCCAGCAGTGAACGGGACATCCGGCCCCTCCACTTT.

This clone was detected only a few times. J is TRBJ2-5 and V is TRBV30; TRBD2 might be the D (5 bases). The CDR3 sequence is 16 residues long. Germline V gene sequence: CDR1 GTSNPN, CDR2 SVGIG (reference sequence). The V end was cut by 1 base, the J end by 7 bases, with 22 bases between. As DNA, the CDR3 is TGTGCCTGGAGTGGCCTCCCCAAATCCCCCGCGGGGACCCAGTACTTC. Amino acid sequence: CAWSGLPKSPAGTQYF.

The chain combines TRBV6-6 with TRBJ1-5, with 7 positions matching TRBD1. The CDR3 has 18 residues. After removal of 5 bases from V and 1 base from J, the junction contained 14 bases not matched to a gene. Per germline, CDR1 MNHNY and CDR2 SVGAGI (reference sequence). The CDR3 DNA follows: TGTGCCAGCAGTAGGGGCGGGACAGACAGTTACAGCAATCAGCCCCAGCATTTT. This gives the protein CASSRGGTDSYSNQPQHF.

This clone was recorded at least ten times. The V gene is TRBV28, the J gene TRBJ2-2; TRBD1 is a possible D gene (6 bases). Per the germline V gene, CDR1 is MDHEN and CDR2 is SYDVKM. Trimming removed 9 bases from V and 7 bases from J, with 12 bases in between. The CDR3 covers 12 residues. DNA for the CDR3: TGTGCCAGTTGGGGGCAGGGCGGGGAGCTGTTTTTT. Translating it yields CASWGQGGELFF. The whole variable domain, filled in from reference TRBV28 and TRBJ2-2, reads DVKVTQSSRYLVKRTGEKVFLECVQDMDHENMFWYRQDPGLGLRLIYFSYDVKMKEKGDIPEGYSVSREKKERFSLILESASTNQTSMYLCASWGQGGELFFGEGSRLTVL.

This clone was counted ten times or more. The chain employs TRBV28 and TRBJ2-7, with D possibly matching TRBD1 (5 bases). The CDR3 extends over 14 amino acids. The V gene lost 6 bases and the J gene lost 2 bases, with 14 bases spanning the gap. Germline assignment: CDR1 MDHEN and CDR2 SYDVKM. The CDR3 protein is CASSLSPGTYEQYF. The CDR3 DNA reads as TGTGCCAGCAGCCTCTCTCCAGGGACCTACGAGCAGTACTTC.

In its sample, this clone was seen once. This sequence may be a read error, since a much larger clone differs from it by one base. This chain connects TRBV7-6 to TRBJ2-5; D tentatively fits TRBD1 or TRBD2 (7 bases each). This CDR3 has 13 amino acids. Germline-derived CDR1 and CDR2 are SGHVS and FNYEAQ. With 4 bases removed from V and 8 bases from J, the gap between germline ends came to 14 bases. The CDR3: CASSYSGGDTQYF. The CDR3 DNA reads TGTGCCAGCAGCTACTCAGGGGGGGACACCCAGTACTTC.

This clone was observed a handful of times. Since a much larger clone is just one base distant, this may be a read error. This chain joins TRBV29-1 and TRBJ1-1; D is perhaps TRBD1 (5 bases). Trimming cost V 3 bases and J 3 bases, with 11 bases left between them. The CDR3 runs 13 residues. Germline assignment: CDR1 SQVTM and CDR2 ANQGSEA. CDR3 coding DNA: TGCAGCGTTGACAAGGGGTCGGACACTGAAGCTTTCTTT. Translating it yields CSVDKGSDTEAFF.

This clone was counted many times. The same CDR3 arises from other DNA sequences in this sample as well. The DNA for the CDR3 is TGTGCCAGCCGTTCGGATCTAGCGGGAACCACAGATACGCAGTATTTT. The encoded protein is CASRSDLAGTTDTQYF. J is TRBJ2-3 and V is TRBV28, with TRBD2 identical over 9 bases. This CDR3 comprises 16 residues. Germline V CDR1 and CDR2: MDHEN, SYDVKM. After removal of 8 bases from V and 2 bases from J, the junction contained 11 bases not matched to a gene.

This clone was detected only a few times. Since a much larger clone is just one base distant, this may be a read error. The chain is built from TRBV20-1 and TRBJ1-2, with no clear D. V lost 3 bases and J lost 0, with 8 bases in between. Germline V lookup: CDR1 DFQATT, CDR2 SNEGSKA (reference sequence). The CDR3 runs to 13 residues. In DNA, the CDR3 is TGCAGTGCTAGTCTCAGGACTAACTATGGCTACACCTTC. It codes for CSASLRTNYGYTF.

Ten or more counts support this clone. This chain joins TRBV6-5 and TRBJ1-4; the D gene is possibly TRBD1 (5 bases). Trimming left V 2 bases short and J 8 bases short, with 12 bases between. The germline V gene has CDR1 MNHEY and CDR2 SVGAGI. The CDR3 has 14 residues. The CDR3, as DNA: TGTGCCAGCAGTTACGGGCCGGGGCGGGAAAAACTGTTTTTT. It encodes CASSYGPGREKLFF.